The 13 T cell receptor beta chains below come from one sample, sequenced in a study of blood T cells in healthy people across ages. The authors ran a second PCR of about 7 to 11 cycles using a sample-barcoded 5' primer and a J-beta primer mix. MiXCR, applied by TCRdb to the 5' RACE reads, yields one record per CDR3 protein. The data hold 650,000 to 700,000 distinct CDR3 sequences, with about 30% observed a single time. Sequenced material: blood. These receptors came from a woman older than 75 in good health.

The gene calls are TRBV20-1 and TRBJ2-3; TRBD2 aligns across 8 bases. V dropped 0 bases and J dropped 0; count of bases not matched to a gene: 5. Germline V lookup: CDR1 DFQATT, CDR2 SNEGSKA (reference sequence). This CDR3 is built from 16 residues. In DNA, the CDR3 is TGCAGTGCTAGAGATCTGCGGGGGGCTAGCACAGATACGCAGTATTTT. This gives the protein CSARDLRGASTDTQYF.

This clonotype came up many times. The J gene is TRBJ1-4, the V gene TRBV5-1; a weak D match, TRBD1 (5 bases). Looked up from germline, CDR1 is SGHRS and CDR2 is YFSETQ. CDR3 length equals 14 residues. The V end lost 6 bases, the J end lost 8 bases, and 17 bases lay between the germline ends. In nucleotides, the CDR3 is TGCGCCAGCACGTGGATGGGGGGGAACGAAAAACTGTTTTTT. Amino acid sequence: CASTWMGGNEKLFF. Combining the CDR3 with reference TRBV5-1 and TRBJ1-4 gives the whole variable domain KAGVTQTPRYLIKTRGQQVTLSCSPISGHRSVSWYQQTPGQGLQFLFEYFSETQRNKGNFPGRFSGRQFSNSRSEMNVSTLELGDSALYLCASTWMGGNEKLFFGSGTQLSVL.

The chain combines TRBV6-4 with TRBJ2-1; 10 nucleotides align to TRBD2. CDR3 length equals 16 residues. The V segment lost 3 bases and the J segment 4 bases; nucleotides outside the gene matches: 6. Germline assignment: CDR1 MRHNA and CDR2 SNTAGT. The CDR3 DNA reads as TGTGCCAGCAGTGAGCTTCTAGCGGGGGATTACAATGAGCAGTTCTTC. Its translation is CASSELLAGDYNEQFF.

With regard to this clonotype: Since the CDR3 does not end with the conserved phenylalanine or tryptophan, this likely comes from a read error. The V gene is TRBV7-9, the J gene TRBJ2-7; D is undetermined. The CDR3 covers 12 residues. Germline V gives CDR1 SEHNR, CDR2 FQNEAQ (reference sequence). CDR3 sequence (DNA): TGCGCCAGCAGCTTAGGATCTGGGGAGCAGTACCTC. This encodes CASSLGSGEQYL.

This chain connects TRBV11-2 to TRBJ2-2; 7 nucleotides line up with TRBD2. The V segment lost 5 bases and the J segment 0 bases; nucleotides outside the gene matches: 21. In germline, CDR1 is SGHAT, CDR2 FQNNGV. The CDR3 is 21 residues long. The CDR3 DNA follows: TGTGCCAGCAGCCCTACCCTCCTGGAGCTAGCGGCGTCCTCGAACACCGGGGAGCTGTTTTTT. Its protein product is CASSPTLLELAASSNTGELFF.

The chain recombines TRBV20-1 with TRBJ2-3; TRBD2 matches 15 bases. There are 16 residues in the CDR3. Germline V lookup: CDR1 DFQATT, CDR2 SNEGSKA (reference sequence). Germline trimming cut 6 bases from V and 6 bases from J; bases unmatched to any gene: 10. CDR3 residues: CSAQGLAGGRVDTQYF. The CDR3 bases are TGCAGTGCCCAGGGACTAGCGGGGGGCCGGGTTGATACGCAGTATTTT.

This clonotype was detected ten times or more. The genes are TRBV5-6 and TRBJ2-7; perhaps TRBD1 as D (5 bases). This CDR3 contains 13 residues. In germline, CDR1 is SGHDT, CDR2 YYEEEE. Deletions cut 0 bases from V and 6 bases from J, with 10 bases between. In DNA form, the CDR3 reads TGTGCCAGCAGCTTGGAACGAAGGGGCGAGCAGTACTTC. Amino acids: CASSLERRGEQYF. The full variable domain, in which reference TRBV5-6 and TRBJ2-7 provide the parts outside the CDR3, is DAGVTQSPTHLIKTRGQQVTLRCSPKSGHDTVSWYQQALGQGPQFIFQYYEEEERQRGNFPDRFSGHQFPNYSSELNVNALLLGDSALYLCASSLERRGEQYFGPGTRLTVT.

CDR3 loop: CASSSQGNTGELFF. The CDR3, as DNA: TGTGCCAGCAGCTCGCAGGGGAACACCGGGGAGCTGTTTTTT. This chain links TRBV7-9 with TRBJ2-2, with D possibly TRBD1 on 5 matching bases. Deletions cut 4 bases from V and 1 base from J, with 7 bases between. From germline, CDR1 is SEHNR and CDR2 FQNEAQ (reference sequence). The CDR3 is 14 residues long. Together with reference TRBV7-9 and TRBJ2-2, the CDR3 gives the full variable domain: DTGVSQNPRHKITKRGQNVTFRCDPISEHNRLYWYRQTLGQGPEFLTYFQNEAQLEKSRLLSDRFSAERPKGSFSTLEIQRTEQGDSAMYLCASSSQGNTGELFFGEGSRLTVL.

The CDR3: CASSLNVLTSNEQFF. The CDR3 DNA sequence: TGTGCCAGCAGCTTAAATGTGCTAACGAGTAATGAGCAGTTCTTC. V and J are TRBV7-3 and TRBJ2-1; no clear D gene. Germline V gene data show CDR1 as SGHTA and CDR2 as FQGTGA. V was shortened by 1 base and J by 7 bases, with 14 bases between the two germline ends. The CDR3 has 15 residues.

The chain is built from TRBV5-1 and TRBJ2-7; weak D call: TRBD2 (5 bases). CDR3 length equals 14 residues. The germline V gene has CDR1 SGHRS and CDR2 YFSETQ. Trimming removed 0 bases at V and 2 bases at J, with 9 bases between. The CDR3 region has the DNA TGCGCCAGCAGCTTGGGGGCTAGCACCTACGAGCAGTACTTC. Its translation is CASSLGASTYEQYF.

The table lists this clonotype with many counts. V gene TRBV7-9 combines with J gene TRBJ2-1; TRBD2 matches 8 bases. The CDR3 is made up of 16 amino acids. Trimming at V came to 5 bases and at J to 0 bases, leaving 6 bases not matched to a gene. The germline V gene encodes CDR1 SEHNR and CDR2 FQNEAQ (reference sequence). The CDR3 nucleotides read TGTGCCAGCAGCCGGGAGCGGGGGAGCTCCTACAATGAGCAGTTCTTC. This encodes CASSRERGSSYNEQFF. The variable domain in full, with the rest retrieved from reference TRBV7-9 and TRBJ2-1, is DTGVSQNPRHKITKRGQNVTFRCDPISEHNRLYWYRQTLGQGPEFLTYFQNEAQLEKSRLLSDRFSAERPKGSFSTLEIQRTEQGDSAMYLCASSRERGSSYNEQFFGPGTRLTVL.

Remarks on this clonotype: One junction end disagrees with the germline gene, perhaps due to a read error. The rearrangement joins TRBV6-5 to TRBJ2-4, with 9 nucleotides matching TRBD2. Per germline, CDR1 MNHEY and CDR2 SVGAGI. The CDR3 loop spans 16 amino acids. CDR3 DNA: TGTGCTAGCAGTTACTCGGCTAGCGGGGTAGCCTACGAGCAGGACTTC. It is translated as CASSYSASGVAYEQDF.

This chain links TRBV19 with TRBJ2-2, with 7 positions matching TRBD2. Trimming cost V 6 bases and J 8 bases; bases outside gene matches: 12. This CDR3 contains 15 residues. Per the germline V gene, CDR1 is LNHDA and CDR2 is SQIVND (reference sequence). In DNA form, the CDR3 reads TGTGCCAGTAGGAACCGGGACTACATTTTGGGGGAGCTGTTTTTT. Translating gives CASRNRDYILGELFF.